These 9 T cell receptor beta chains came from one sample sequenced in a study of T cell responses to AZD1222 COVID-19 vaccine. Produced via immunoSEQ multiplex PCR; TCRdb's table is partial and in-frame only. The repertoire holds over 30,000 clones, around 90% seen once, with roughly 29% in the top ten. This specimen consisted of peripheral blood, obtained 28 days after the second dose of the MenACWY control vaccine. The receptor source for this set is an adult who received the MenACWY meningococcal vaccine as a control.

CDR3 amino acids: CASSISGGTDTQYF. CDR3 sequence (DNA): TGTGCCAGCAGTATTAGCGGAGGCACAGATACGCAGTATTTT. The rearrangement uses TRBV9 and TRBJ2-3; D possibly corresponds to TRBD2 (6 bases). The CDR3 loop spans 14 amino acids. The germline V gene encodes CDR1 SGDLS and CDR2 YYNGEE. V dropped 5 bases and J dropped 1 base, with 11 bases sitting between them.

The gene calls are TRBV6-5 and TRBJ2-4, with D tentatively TRBD1 or TRBD2 (5 bases each). V lost 6 bases, J lost 0 bases, and 9 bases lay in between. CDR3 length equals 14 residues. CDR1 is MNHEY, CDR2 SVGAGI, per germline. The CDR3 reads CASSEGLAKNIQYF. The CDR3 region has the DNA TGTGCCAGCAGCGAGGGGTTAGCCAAAAACATTCAGTACTTC.

This clone was found once. CDR3 DNA sequence: TGTGCCAGCAGCCAAGATTCGGCTAGCGGGAAGGGGGAGCAGTACTTC. This translates into CASSQDSASGKGEQYF. The chain couples TRBV3-1 (or the pseudogene TRBV3-2) to TRBJ2-7, with 9 bases fitting TRBD2. The V segment lost 0 bases and the J segment 7 bases; nucleotides outside the gene matches: 10. CDR1 is LGHDT and CDR2 is YNNKEL in the germline V gene (reference sequence). CDR3 length: 16 residues.

This clone was detected a few times. The chain employs TRBV13 and TRBJ2-3; the match to TRBD2 covers 7 bases. Germline trimming cut 0 bases from V and 0 bases from J; bases unmatched to any gene: 6. CDR1 is PRHDT, CDR2 FYEKMQ, per germline (reference sequence). The CDR3 sequence is 17 residues long. The CDR3 sequence is CASSLGTSWSSTDTQYF. The CDR3 nucleotides are TGTGCCAGCAGCTTAGGGACTAGCTGGTCTAGCACAGATACGCAGTATTTT. The complete variable domain, with remaining parts taken from reference TRBV13 and TRBJ2-3, reads AAGVIQSPRHLIKEKRETATLKCYPIPRHDTVYWYQQGPGQDPQFLISFYEKMQSDKGSIPDRFSAQQFSDYHSELNMSSLELGDSALYFCASSLGTSWSSTDTQYFGPGTRLTVL.

The J gene is TRBJ1-6, the V gene TRBV21-1. TRBV21-1 is a known pseudogene. The CDR3 has 12 amino acids. In DNA, the CDR3 is TGTGCCAGCAGCCACCCGCGTTCACCCCTCCACTTT. This translates into CASSHPRSPLHF.

The CDR3 spells CASSRDNQETQYF. The CDR3 nucleotides are TGTGCCAGCAGCCGGGACAACCAAGAGACCCAGTACTTC. V is TRBV7-8 and J is TRBJ2-5; D is possibly TRBD1 (6 bases). In germline, CDR1 is SGHVS, CDR2 FQNEAQ. This CDR3 region has 13 residues. Trimming took 5 bases from V and 0 from J, leaving 7 bases between them.

This chain connects TRBV28 to TRBJ2-7; the D call may be TRBD1 or TRBD2 (5 bases each). The V end lost 7 bases, the J end lost 4 bases, and 14 bases lay between the germline ends. Germline CDR1 and CDR2: MDHEN and SYDVKM. The CDR3 is 13 residues long. The CDR3 loop is CASTGGHLYEQYF. The CDR3, as DNA: TGTGCCAGCACAGGAGGACACCTATACGAGCAGTACTTC.

V gene TRBV28 combines with J gene TRBJ1-5, with D perhaps TRBD1 (5 bases). The CDR3 runs 16 residues. Germline V gene data show CDR1 as MDHEN and CDR2 as SYDVKM. With 5 bases removed from V and 5 bases from J, the gap between germline ends came to 19 bases. Written as DNA, the CDR3 is TGTGCCAGCAGTCTACCCCGTCGGGGGGGGGATCAGCCCCAGCATTTT. Translated, it gives CASSLPRRGGDQPQHF.

The chain has TRBV4-1 and TRBJ1-5; D uncertain. Germline V CDR1 and CDR2: MGHRA, YSYEKL. Trimming took off 1 base at V and 4 bases at J, with 11 bases between the two ends. This CDR3 spans 15 amino acids. As DNA, the CDR3 is TGCGCCAGCAGCCAAGCCCATGTACCAAATCAGCCCCAGCATTTT. Its translation: CASSQAHVPNQPQHF.